One T cell receptor (beta chain) is described in this entry. The antigen remains undetermined. The table came from immunoSEQ multiplex PCR; TCRdb's copy has only in-frame clones and leaves some out. Of about 51,000 clones listed, around 82% are singletons. The record originates from a study of OX40 agonist ivuxolimab in advanced cancers. The wider study: At doses from 0.01 to 10 mg/kg, patients were given intravenous ivuxolimab every 2 weeks. Participants, 82.7% male, averaged about 56 years of age, ranging from roughly 23 to 80.

Points from the study as a whole: Some patients who did not respond also had low normalized T-cell clonal expansion.

This CDR3 has 15 residues. CDR1 and CDR2 (germline): MDHEN, SYDVKM. Trimming took 5 bases from V and 10 from J, leaving 18 bases between them. The sequence derives from an adult with an advanced solid tumor such as melanoma, head and neck, liver or kidney cancer. This chain joins TRBV28 and TRBJ1-6, with D perhaps TRBD1 (6 bases). The sample in question was CD4+ or CD8+ T cells sorted from blood, obtained in a trial of the OX40 agonist ivuxolimab. CDR3 DNA sequence: TGTGCCAGCAGTAATTGGGGGACACTAGGCTCACCCCTCCACTTT. Translation gives CASSNWGTLGSPLHF.